The source of this TCR beta chain is a study of T cell responses to AZD1222 COVID-19 vaccine. Overall study: Timing groups of about 4 and about 12 weeks for second doses were pooled.

Study outcomes and limitations: Clonal diversity was possibly underestimated, and white British individuals and females predominated among donors. The study sampled repertoires only after the peak T cell response. Receipt of two AZD1222 doses was followed by a rise in Spike-specific TCR breadth and depth.

Trimming removed 5 bases at V and 9 bases at J, with 23 bases between. This CDR3 region has 16 residues. Germline values: CDR1 SGHTA, CDR2 FQGNSA. As for this clone: Its antigen is not known.

Sequencing used immunoSEQ multiplex PCR; TCRdb keeps in-frame clones, though not all of them. This table holds around 120,000 clones, about nine tenths found once. The starting material was peripheral blood, obtained on day 0 of AZD1222 vaccination. The receptor was isolated from an adult in good health. The chain combines TRBV7-2 with TRBJ2-1; tentatively, D is TRBD1 (5 bases). Here the CDR3 DNA reads TGTGCCAGCAGCCCCAGGGCAATGGGTGGGTTGAGTGAGCAGTTCTTC. Its protein product is CASSPRAMGGLSEQFF. Full variable domain (remainder filled in from reference TRBV7-2 and TRBJ2-1): GAGVSQSPSNKVTEKGKDVELRCDPISGHTALYWYRQSLGQGLEFLIYFQGNSAPDKSGLPSDRFSAERTGGSVSTLTIQRTQQEDSAVYLCASSPRAMGGLSEQFFGPGTRLTVL.